One sample yielded the 32 T cell receptor beta chains listed below, sequenced in a study of T cell responses to AZD1222 COVID-19 vaccine. Libraries were prepared by immunoSEQ multiplex PCR; TCRdb keeps only in-frame clonotypes and omits some of them. The sample carries around 90,000 clones, about 90% recorded once. Specimen: peripheral blood, collected on day 0 of MenACWY control vaccination. The source is an adult in good health.

V and J are TRBV5-1 and TRBJ1-5, with TRBD1 matching over 7 bases. Unmatched junction bases numbered 1, after V lost 0 bases and J lost 1 base. Germline V gene data show CDR1 as SGHRS and CDR2 as YFSETQ. The CDR3 contains 15 residues. CDR3 sequence: CASSLEGASNQPQHF. In DNA, the CDR3 is TGCGCCAGCAGCTTGGAGGGGGCCAGCAATCAGCCCCAGCATTTT.

The V gene is TRBV6-2 or TRBV6-3, the J gene TRBJ1-2; a possible D gene is TRBD1 (6 bases). The CDR3 has 13 residues. From germline, CDR1 is MNHEY and CDR2 SVGEGT. Trimming pared 4 bases from V and 7 bases from J, leaving 13 bases between. This CDR3 reads CASSLDGGLGYTF. The CDR3 DNA reads TGTGCCAGCAGTTTGGACGGGGGGCTTGGCTACACCTTC.

The gene calls are TRBV7-2 and TRBJ1-5; D is unresolved. The CDR3 extends over 14 amino acids. V was shortened by 4 bases and J by 5 bases, with 12 bases between the two germline ends. CDR1 is SGHTA and CDR2 is FQGNSA in the germline V gene. This CDR3 reads CASSSRAGDQPQHF. Here the CDR3 DNA reads TGTGCCAGCAGCTCTAGGGCGGGAGATCAGCCCCAGCATTTT. Drawing the rest from reference TRBV7-2 and TRBJ1-5, the complete variable domain is GAGVSQSPSNKVTEKGKDVELRCDPISGHTALYWYRQSLGQGLEFLIYFQGNSAPDKSGLPSDRFSAERTGGSVSTLTIQRTQQEDSAVYLCASSSRAGDQPQHFGDGTRLSIL.

The V and J genes are TRBV21-1 and TRBJ2-7; whether TRBD1, the table's D call, matches the DNA was not checked. TRBV21-1 is reported as a pseudogene. There are 16 residues in the CDR3. CDR3 residues: CASNPPDRAMRYEQYF. CDR3 nucleotide sequence: TGTGCCAGCAACCCTCCGGACAGGGCCATGAGATACGAGCAGTACTTC.

The chain uses TRBV11-2 and TRBJ2-1; weak D call: TRBD2 (6 bases). Germline V CDR1 and CDR2: SGHAT, FQNNGV. There are 12 residues in the CDR3. V lost 8 bases and J lost 10, with 15 bases in between. The CDR3 coding sequence is TGTGCCAGCGGCTGGAGGGTCGGCGAGCAGTTCTTC. Amino acids: CASGWRVGEQFF.

This clone showed up just once. CDR3 in amino acids: CASSYTGVVGYTF. As DNA, the CDR3 is TGTGCCAGCAGTTACACCGGGGTGGTTGGCTACACCTTC. The rearrangement uses TRBV6-2 or TRBV6-3 and TRBJ1-2; no definite D call. Looked up from germline, CDR1 is MNHEY and CDR2 is SVGEGT. Trimming removed 2 bases from V and 7 bases from J, with 11 bases in between. The CDR3 runs 13 residues.

This chain uses TRBV25-1 with TRBJ1-1, with a possible D match to TRBD1 (5 bases). Trimming took off 9 bases at V and 6 bases at J, with 14 bases between the two ends. This CDR3 is 12 amino acids long. The germline gives CDR1 MGHDK, CDR2 SYGVNS. This chain's CDR3 is CARWDGSPEAFF. The CDR3 DNA is TGTGCCAGATGGGACGGTTCCCCTGAAGCTTTCTTT.

The CDR3 sequence: CASSFSEEKLFF. The CDR3 DNA sequence: TGTGCCAGCAGTTTTAGTGAGGAAAAACTGTTTTTT. The gene calls are TRBV28 and TRBJ1-4, with D uncertain. V lost 3 bases and J 8 bases, leaving 7 bases between the germline ends. Per the germline V gene, CDR1 is MDHEN and CDR2 is SYDVKM. There are 12 residues in the CDR3.

CDR3 loop: CASSESGWGSSYNSPLHF. The DNA of the CDR3 is TGCGCCAGCAGTGAGTCGGGTTGGGGTAGCTCCTATAATTCACCCCTCCACTTT. This sequence joins TRBV10-2 and TRBJ1-6; D gene ambiguous. This CDR3 has 18 residues. Trimming removed 0 bases at V and 0 bases at J, with 12 bases between. Looked up from germline, CDR1 is WSHSY and CDR2 is SAAADI.

The chain recombines TRBV19 with TRBJ2-2; D call uncertain. Germline CDR1 reads LNHDA; CDR2 reads SQIVND (reference sequence). The CDR3 length is 13 residues. Trimming shortened V by 6 bases and J by 6 bases, and 11 bases separated the two germline ends. CDR3 nucleotides: TGTGCCAGTAGCTGGTACGGTTCCGGGGAGCTGTTTTTT. It yields the protein CASSWYGSGELFF.

This chain connects TRBV5-4 to TRBJ2-7; TRBD1 is a possible D gene (6 bases). Trimming removed 1 base at V and 6 bases at J, with 11 bases between. CDR3 length equals 13 residues. Germline V lookup: CDR1 SGHNT, CDR2 YYREEE (reference sequence). CDR3 sequence (DNA): TGTGCCAGCAGCTTGCCCAGGGGATCCGAGCAGTACTTC. Residues: CASSLPRGSEQYF.

The chain couples TRBV3-1 (or the pseudogene TRBV3-2) to TRBJ1-6; 8 bases fit TRBD1. The CDR3 is made up of 15 amino acids. From germline, CDR1 is LGHDT and CDR2 YNNKEL (reference sequence). V dropped 3 bases and J dropped 5; count of bases not matched to a gene: 3. The CDR3 DNA reads as TGTGCCAGCAGCCACGGGACAGGAGATAATTCACCCCTCCACTTT. Translation: CASSHGTGDNSPLHF.

The chain uses TRBV7-9 and TRBJ2-5; tentative D call: TRBD1 (5 bases). This CDR3 has 14 residues. CDR1 SEHNR and CDR2 FQNEAQ come from the germline V gene (reference sequence). V lost 0 bases, J lost 4 bases, and 9 bases lay in between. The CDR3 sequence: CASSLAGQRETQYF. CDR3 nucleotides: TGTGCCAGCAGCTTAGCGGGGCAGAGAGAGACCCAGTACTTC.

The V gene is TRBV12-3 or TRBV12-4, the J gene TRBJ1-1, with D hard to call. V lost 5 bases, J lost 1 base, and 8 bases lay in between. This CDR3 has 13 amino acids. The CDR3 loop reads CASSINGNTEAFF. CDR3 DNA sequence: TGTGCCAGCAGTATAAATGGGAACACTGAAGCTTTCTTT.

CDR3 residues: CASSPTRGSVPNSPLHF. In DNA form, the CDR3 reads TGTGCCAGCTCACCCACCCGAGGGAGCGTCCCTAATTCACCCCTCCACTTT. J is TRBJ1-6 and V is TRBV18; D not resolved. The V gene's germline CDR1 is KGHSH and CDR2 LQKENI. V was cut by 3 bases and J by 6 bases, with 18 bases left in between. There are 17 residues in the CDR3.

V and J are TRBV7-3 and TRBJ2-5; perhaps TRBD1 as D (6 bases). The CDR3 loop spans 14 amino acids. V gave up 0 bases and J gave up 5 bases, with 10 bases separating them. The germline V gene encodes CDR1 SGHTA and CDR2 FQGTGA. CDR3 residues: CASSLTSGDETQYF. CDR3 coding DNA: TGTGCCAGCAGCTTAACGTCAGGGGACGAGACCCAGTACTTC.

The chain carries TRBV5-1 and TRBJ2-3, with TRBD2 matching 9 bases. Trimming took 0 bases from V and 4 from J; bases not matched to a gene: 3. Germline V gene lookup returns CDR1 SGHRS and CDR2 YFSETQ. This CDR3 has 15 residues. The CDR3 nucleotides are TGCGCCAGCAGCTTGGGCGGGAGGGCCGCAGATACGCAGTATTTT. Protein: CASSLGGRAADTQYF. The complete variable domain, with remaining parts taken from reference TRBV5-1 and TRBJ2-3, reads KAGVTQTPRYLIKTRGQQVTLSCSPISGHRSVSWYQQTPGQGLQFLFEYFSETQRNKGNFPGRFSGRQFSNSRSEMNVSTLELGDSALYLCASSLGGRAADTQYFGPGTRLTVL.

This chain links TRBV19 with TRBJ2-1; TRBD2 agrees at 7 bases. The CDR3 has 12 residues. Looked up from germline, CDR1 is LNHDA and CDR2 is SQIVND (reference sequence). Trimming cost V 5 bases and J 9 bases; bases outside gene matches: 4. For the CDR3, the DNA is TGTGCCAGTAGTGGGGGGGGTACTGAGCAGTTCTTC. Translating gives CASSGGGTEQFF.

The chain has TRBV19 and TRBJ1-1, with 8 bases identical to TRBD1. The V gene end was trimmed by 7 bases and the J gene end by 1 base; junction bases not matched to a gene: 11. The CDR3 spans 16 residues. Germline CDR1 reads LNHDA; CDR2 reads SQIVND (reference sequence). Here the CDR3 DNA reads TGTGCCAGTACCCCTTTCAGGGGGCAAAGGAACACTGAAGCTTTCTTT. Residues: CASTPFRGQRNTEAFF.

V and J are TRBV19 and TRBJ1-1; no clear D gene. V was pared by 7 bases and J by 8 bases, with 20 bases between. From germline, CDR1 is LNHDA and CDR2 SQIVND (reference sequence). The CDR3 consists of 14 residues. CDR3 region: CASTMDPMKKEAFF. CDR3 DNA sequence: TGTGCCAGTACCATGGACCCAATGAAAAAAGAAGCTTTCTTT.

This chain uses TRBV19 with TRBJ1-5; 9 bases map to TRBD1. The CDR3 is 17 amino acids. Germline assignment: CDR1 LNHDA and CDR2 SQIVND (reference sequence). V shed 1 base and J 6 bases; nucleotides not matched to a gene: 10. Written as DNA, the CDR3 is TGTGCCAGTAGTATAGCCCGATCGGGGACAGGGTCTCAGCCCCAGCATTTT. This encodes CASSIARSGTGSQPQHF.

This clone has only one observation. The chain joins TRBV7-9 to TRBJ2-7; the match to TRBD1 covers 10 bases. There are 14 residues in the CDR3. J lost 3 bases, V lost 4 bases, and 3 bases had no gene match. Germline V gene lookup returns CDR1 SEHNR and CDR2 FQNEAQ (reference sequence). Here the CDR3 reads CASSSDRGNYEQYF. The CDR3 DNA follows: TGTGCCAGCAGCTCGGACAGGGGGAACTACGAGCAGTACTTC. Looking up the rest from reference TRBV7-9 and TRBJ2-7 gives the full variable domain: DTGVSQNPRHKITKRGQNVTFRCDPISEHNRLYWYRQTLGQGPEFLTYFQNEAQLEKSRLLSDRFSAERPKGSFSTLEIQRTEQGDSAMYLCASSSDRGNYEQYFGPGTRLTVT.

The chain combines TRBV28 with TRBJ1-3; maybe TRBD1 (5 bases). V lost 5 bases and J 4 bases, leaving 12 bases between the germline ends. The CDR3 length is 14 residues. Germline V gives CDR1 MDHEN, CDR2 SYDVKM. Here the CDR3 DNA reads TGTGCCAGCAGTATTGGGGACTTAGGAAACACCATATATTTT. Translation gives CASSIGDLGNTIYF.

The genes are TRBV24-1 and TRBJ1-4; 8 bases line up with TRBD1. The V gene's germline CDR1 is KGHDR and CDR2 SFDVKD. CDR3 size: 14 residues. Losses at the gene ends were 3 bases for V and 8 bases for J; bases not matched to a gene: 4. The CDR3 reads CATSDQGAGEKLFF. The CDR3, as DNA: TGTGCCACCAGTGATCAGGGGGCTGGCGAAAAACTGTTTTTT.

This clone was seen once. The genes are TRBV6-5 and TRBJ1-1; TRBD1 is a possible D gene (6 bases). The germline V gene encodes CDR1 MNHEY and CDR2 SVGAGI. Trimming left V 6 bases short and J 1 base short, with 15 bases between. This CDR3 has 15 residues. The CDR3 sequence is CASSQTWGPNTEAFF. CDR3 DNA sequence: TGTGCCAGCAGCCAAACCTGGGGGCCGAACACTGAAGCTTTCTTT.

The V gene is TRBV6-6, the J gene TRBJ2-1; D unresolved. Germline V lookup: CDR1 MNHNY, CDR2 SVGAGI (reference sequence). The length of the CDR3 is 13 residues. The V end was cut by 10 bases, the J end by 5 bases, with 15 bases between. CDR3 sequence: CATKLSDNNEQFF. The CDR3 DNA follows: TGTGCCACTAAACTGAGCGACAACAATGAGCAGTTCTTC.

The V gene is TRBV7-8, the J gene TRBJ1-5; D is unclear. CDR1 SGHVS and CDR2 FQNEAQ come from the germline V gene. Deletions cut 2 bases from V and 9 bases from J, with 14 bases between. CDR3 size: 14 residues. This CDR3 is CASSLSVHDGPQHF. The CDR3 region has the DNA TGTGCCAGCAGCTTATCGGTCCACGATGGGCCCCAGCATTTT.

The J gene is TRBJ1-2, the V gene TRBV6-5; no firm D call. The germline gives CDR1 MNHEY, CDR2 SVGAGI. Trimming removed 0 bases at V and 8 bases at J, with 19 bases between. The CDR3 is 16 amino acids. The CDR3 DNA reads TGTGCCAGCAGTTACTCGAGGGCAAGCCCCCCCGGGGGCTACACCTTC. It translates to CASSYSRASPPGGYTF.

This chain uses TRBV7-9 with TRBJ2-7, with TRBD1 as a possible D gene (5 bases). The CDR3 length is 13 residues. Trimming stripped 3 bases from V and 5 bases from J, with 11 bases between. Per germline, CDR1 SEHNR and CDR2 FQNEAQ (reference sequence). This CDR3 reads CASSFLGVHEQYF. CDR3 in DNA: TGTGCCAGCAGCTTCCTAGGGGTGCACGAGCAGTACTTC.

The chain recombines TRBV6-2 or TRBV6-3 with TRBJ1-5, with TRBD1 as a possible D gene (6 bases). V gave up 2 bases and J gave up 15 bases, with 11 bases separating them. The germline CDR1 and CDR2 sequences are MNHEY and SVGEGT. This CDR3 has 11 amino acids. CDR3 coding DNA: TGTGCCAGCAGTTACGGAGGCAGGGGGCATTTT. It specifies CASSYGGRGHF.

In its sample, this clone was seen once. The chain is built from TRBV6-5 and TRBJ1-3; D is undetermined. The CDR3 has 14 residues. In germline, CDR1 is MNHEY, CDR2 SVGAGI. V was shortened by 6 bases and J by 0 bases, with 9 bases between the two germline ends. The CDR3 is CASSPLNSGNTIYF. The DNA for the CDR3 is TGTGCCAGCAGCCCCCTGAACTCTGGAAACACCATATATTTT.

V and J are TRBV3-1 (or the pseudogene TRBV3-2) and TRBJ2-1, with 15 bases aligning to TRBD2. V dropped 4 bases and J dropped 7; count of bases not matched to a gene: 5. Germline CDR1 is LGHDT and CDR2 is YNNKEL (reference sequence). This CDR3 is 16 amino acids long. In DNA, the CDR3 is TGTGCCAGCAGCCCGGGACTAGCGGGAGGTCGAAATGAGCAGTTCTTC. Its translation is CASSPGLAGGRNEQFF.